These 30 T cell receptor beta chains share one sample of origin, sequenced in a study of T cell repertoires in cytomegalovirus infection. TCRdb used MiXCR to reprocess the reads, holding one entry per CDR3 protein. The data hold approximately 110,000 distinct CDR3 sequences, with roughly a tenth observed a single time. Their recognized antigens are unknown. Sequenced input: PBMCs, sequenced either directly or after in vitro stimulation (not recorded which). The receptor source for this set is a human donor in good health (CMV status not recorded). Some clones in this sample may be carry-over from other donors' samples.

This chain uses TRBV15 with TRBJ2-5; the match to TRBD1 covers 9 bases. Unmatched junction bases numbered 4, after V lost 0 bases and J lost 5 bases. Germline CDR1 is LNHNV and CDR2 is YYDKDF (reference sequence). The CDR3 is made up of 15 amino acids. Written as DNA, the CDR3 is TGTGCCACCAGCAGAGATGGGACAGGGAGCGAGACCCAGTACTTC. It translates to CATSRDGTGSETQYF.

The count of this clonotype is one. A much more abundant neighbour one base away suggests this may be a read error. The CDR3 sequence is CATRDSQGAVLGTQYF. DNA for the CDR3: TGTGCCACCAGAGATTCGCAGGGAGCCGTACTCGGGACCCAGTACTTC. The chain joins TRBV24-1 to TRBJ2-5; D tentatively fits TRBD1 or TRBD2 (5 bases each). The CDR3 sequence is 16 residues long. Germline V gene data show CDR1 as KGHDR and CDR2 as SFDVKD.

This clonotype occurred many times. The genes are TRBV7-2 and TRBJ2-1; D is ambiguous. CDR1 SGHTA and CDR2 FQGNSA come from the germline V gene. Trimming removed 3 bases from V and 0 bases from J, with 15 bases in between. This CDR3 is built from 17 residues. The CDR3 DNA is TGTGCCAGCAGCTTCGACTCGGGCCCTAACTCCTACAATGAGCAGTTCTTC. Its translation is CASSFDSGPNSYNEQFF.

This clonotype was picked up many times. The chain links TRBV7-2 to TRBJ2-1; D is uncertain. Germline V lookup: CDR1 SGHTA, CDR2 FQGNSA. V was shortened by 0 bases and J by 0 bases, with 9 bases between the two germline ends. This CDR3 region has 16 residues. CDR3 amino acids: CASSLAGLSSYNEQFF. The DNA of the CDR3 is TGTGCCAGCAGCTTAGCGGGATTGAGCTCCTACAATGAGCAGTTCTTC.

This clonotype appeared many times. This chain links TRBV15 with TRBJ1-4; D is uncertain. There are 16 residues in the CDR3. Between the trimmed V and J ends, which lost 2 bases and 2 bases, there was a span of 12 bases. Germline V gene lookup returns CDR1 LNHNV and CDR2 YYDKDF (reference sequence). In nucleotides, the CDR3 is TGTGCCACCAGCAGACCCGGAGGGTCGACTAATGAAAAACTGTTTTTT. Its translation: CATSRPGGSTNEKLFF.

A few counts support this clonotype. The DNA of the CDR3 is TGTGCCAGCAGTTTTTGGGCTAATGAAAAACTGTTTTTT. This translates into CASSFWANEKLFF. The J gene is TRBJ1-4, the V gene TRBV27; the D is unclear. The CDR3 has 13 amino acids. Germline CDR1 and CDR2: MNHEY and SMNVEV (reference sequence). Trimming pared 3 bases from V and 3 bases from J, leaving 5 bases between.

This clonotype has more than one count but fewer than ten. The rearrangement uses TRBV12-3 or TRBV12-4 and TRBJ1-2; a weak D match, TRBD1 (6 bases). The V gene lost 2 bases and the J gene lost 7 bases, with 17 bases spanning the gap. The CDR3 length is 15 residues. CDR3 bases: TGTGCCAGCAGTTTATCGGCACAGGGTATTGGTGGCTACACCTTC. Its protein product is CASSLSAQGIGGYTF.

This clonotype was counted at least ten times. As DNA, the CDR3 is TGTGCCAGCAGCTTCAGGCAGGCCTACGAGCAGTACTTC. Amino acid sequence: CASSFRQAYEQYF. The V and J genes are TRBV7-2 and TRBJ2-7; no clear D. CDR1 and CDR2 from the germline V gene are SGHTA and FQGNSA. There are 13 residues in the CDR3. Between the trimmed V and J ends, which lost 3 bases and 2 bases, there was a span of 8 bases.

This clonotype was observed at least ten times. V gene TRBV27 combines with J gene TRBJ2-7; D might be TRBD2 (6 bases). This CDR3 comprises 13 residues. The germline V gene has CDR1 MNHEY and CDR2 SMNVEV (reference sequence). Trimming left V 6 bases short and J 3 bases short, with 12 bases between. The CDR3 DNA is TGTGCCAGCAGGCCATTCGGGGGCTACGAGCAGTACGTC. It codes for CASRPFGGYEQYV.

Details on this clonotype: Because the CDR3 is missing its conserved closing phenylalanine or tryptophan, this is likely a read error. The DNA is omitted, as the CDR3 cannot be located on it reliably, and the CDR3 follows TCRdb's listing. The genes are TRBV29-1 and TRBJ1-1. Germline V gives CDR1 SQVTM, CDR2 ANQGSEA. The CDR3 comprises 9 residues, both ends counted. The CDR3 here is CSVDRSPVM.

V and J are TRBV15 and TRBJ1-4; TRBD1 aligns across 7 bases. V lost 0 bases to trimming and J lost 8 bases; unmatched junction nucleotides: 3. The V gene's germline CDR1 is LNHNV and CDR2 YYDKDF (reference sequence). The CDR3 has 14 amino acids. CDR3 nucleotides: TGTGCCACCAGCAGAGATACAGGGGTGGAAAAACTGTTTTTT. Translated: CATSRDTGVEKLFF. The whole variable domain, remainder taken from reference TRBV15 and TRBJ1-4, is DAMVIQNPRYQVTQFGKPVTLSCSQTLNHNVMYWYQQKSSQAPKLLFHYYDKDFNNEADTPDNFQSRRPNTSFCFLDIRSPGLGDTAMYLCATSRDTGVEKLFFGSGTQLSVL.

The V call is TRBV2, the J call TRBJ2-2; 9 bases fit TRBD1. This CDR3 is built from 15 residues. J was trimmed by 5 bases and V by 6 bases; bases with no gene match: 7. The germline V gene has CDR1 SNHLY and CDR2 FYNNEI. CDR3 loop: CASSPTGGRTGELFF. The CDR3, as DNA: TGTGCCAGCAGCCCGACAGGGGGACGGACCGGGGAGCTGTTTTTT. Based on the CDR3 plus reference TRBV2 and TRBJ2-2, the full variable domain is EPEVTQTPSHQVTQMGQEVILRCVPISNHLYFYWYRQILGQKVEFLVSFYNNEISEKSEIFDDQFSVERPDGSNFTLKIRSTKLEDSAMYFCASSPTGGRTGELFFGEGSRLTVL.

This chain uses TRBV4-1 with TRBJ2-2; no firm D call. With 1 base removed from V and 0 bases from J, the gap between germline ends came to 9 bases. This CDR3 spans 16 amino acids. CDR1 MGHRA and CDR2 YSYEKL come from the germline V gene. CDR3 sequence reads: CASSQGRIANTGELFF. The DNA of the CDR3 is TGCGCCAGCAGCCAAGGGCGGATAGCGAACACCGGGGAGCTGTTTTTT.

Only a few counts were recorded for this clonotype. This chain joins TRBV6-6 and TRBJ2-3; D unclear. V lost 0 bases and J lost 3, with 10 bases in between. This CDR3 is 15 amino acids long. Germline lookup yields CDR1 MNHNY and CDR2 SVGAGI (reference sequence). This CDR3 reads CASSYSSAQTDTQYF. CDR3 sequence (DNA): TGTGCCAGCAGTTACTCGTCTGCCCAAACAGATACGCAGTATTTT.

The V and J genes are TRBV5-4 and TRBJ1-1; TRBD1 agrees at 8 bases. Germline V gene data show CDR1 as SGHNT and CDR2 as YYREEE (reference sequence). The CDR3 loop spans 15 amino acids. V lost 3 bases to trimming and J lost 2 bases; unmatched junction nucleotides: 6. CDR3 bases: TGTGCCAGCAGCTCCCCGGGACAGGAAAACACTGAAGCTTTCTTT. Amino acid sequence: CASSSPGQENTEAFF.

This clonotype was picked up a small number of times. The J gene is TRBJ2-1, the V gene TRBV28; TRBD1 matches at 9 bases. V was clipped by 5 bases and J by 4 bases; unmatched bases: 6. The CDR3 is made up of 15 amino acids. Germline CDR1 is MDHEN and CDR2 is SYDVKM. CDR3: CASSPQTGGYNEQFF. The CDR3, as DNA: TGTGCCAGCAGTCCCCAGACAGGGGGGTACAATGAGCAGTTCTTC.

This clonotype has only a few counts. The chain joins TRBV12-3 or TRBV12-4 to TRBJ1-2; 7 bases match TRBD1. The trim removed 1 base at V and 3 bases at J, leaving 11 bases unmatched. The CDR3 is made up of 17 amino acids. CDR3 protein: CASSLGGGTALDYGYTF. CDR3 DNA: TGTGCCAGCAGTTTAGGTGGGGGGACAGCGCTAGACTATGGCTACACCTTC.

At least ten counts were recorded for this clonotype. The CDR3 coding sequence is TGCGCCAGCAGCCAAGCGCGAAAAGATACGCAGTATTTT. It codes for CASSQARKDTQYF. The gene calls are TRBV4-3 and TRBJ2-3; no firm D call. In germline, CDR1 is LGHNA, CDR2 YSLEER. This CDR3 spans 13 amino acids. V shed 1 base and J shed 5 bases, with 7 bases lying between them.

This clonotype was seen ten or more times. The chain recombines TRBV6-1 with TRBJ1-2; D gene unclear. The CDR3 sequence is 13 residues long. Trimming removed 6 bases at V and 2 bases at J, with 10 bases between. Germline V gene sequence: CDR1 MNHNS, CDR2 SASEGT. CDR3 sequence: CASSKTPNYGYTF. The CDR3 nucleotides are TGTGCCAGCAGCAAGACTCCGAACTATGGCTACACCTTC.

This clonotype was counted between two and nine times. The chain recombines TRBV12-5 with TRBJ2-3; TRBD1 or TRBD2 may be the D gene (5 bases each). V lost 2 bases to trimming and J lost 1 base, with 10 bases between them. CDR1 is LGHNT and CDR2 is FRNRAP in the germline V gene. The CDR3 totals 15 residues. The CDR3 loop is CASGLSLGGTDTQYF. In DNA, the CDR3 is TGTGCTAGTGGTTTGTCTCTGGGGGGCACAGATACGCAGTATTTT.

The chain recombines TRBV7-2 with TRBJ2-1, with 14 positions matching TRBD2. Trimming removed 1 base from V and 10 bases from J; junction bases left unmatched: 0. This CDR3 is built from 14 residues. Germline loops: CDR1 SGHTA, CDR2 FQGNSA. CDR3: CASSLGTSGGEQFF. The CDR3 DNA sequence: TGTGCCAGCAGCTTAGGGACTAGCGGGGGGGAGCAGTTCTTC.

There are many counts of this clonotype. V is TRBV7-9 and J is TRBJ2-5, with D possibly being TRBD1 (6 bases). The V and J ends lost 5 bases and 2 bases respectively, with 9 bases between them. Germline values: CDR1 SEHNR, CDR2 FQNEAQ (reference sequence). The CDR3 totals 13 residues. CDR3 sequence reads: CASSIGQQETQYF. The CDR3 DNA sequence: TGTGCCAGCAGCATCGGACAGCAAGAGACCCAGTACTTC.

This clonotype has a count of ten or more. The V call is TRBV6-1, the J call TRBJ2-1; 11 nucleotides line up with TRBD2. From germline, CDR1 is MNHNS and CDR2 SASEGT. The CDR3 totals 17 residues. With V trimmed by 2 bases and J by 0 bases, 3 bases remained unmatched. The CDR3 reads CASSELAGGRSYNEQFF. The CDR3 nucleotides read TGTGCCAGCAGTGAACTAGCGGGAGGCCGCTCCTACAATGAGCAGTTCTTC.

The table lists this clonotype with many counts. The J gene is TRBJ2-7, the V gene TRBV10-3; D tentatively fits TRBD1 or TRBD2 (5 bases each). The germline CDR1 and CDR2 sequences are ENHRY and SYGVKD. The CDR3 length is 15 residues. With 6 bases removed from V and 1 base from J, the gap between germline ends came to 16 bases. The CDR3 spells CAISDGSGPSYEQYV. CDR3 coding DNA: TGTGCCATCAGCGACGGCTCGGGGCCATCCTACGAGCAGTACGTC.

The V gene is TRBV10-3, the J gene TRBJ2-1, with 10 bases that match TRBD1. The CDR3 length is 15 residues. From germline, CDR1 is ENHRY and CDR2 SYGVKD. V was pared by 3 bases and J by 8 bases, with 7 bases of the junction left unmatched. The CDR3 nucleotides are TGTGCCATCAGTGAACCGGGACAGGGGCGGGATGAGCAGTTCTTC. It yields the protein CAISEPGQGRDEQFF.

This clonotype was counted at least ten times. V gene TRBV7-8 combines with J gene TRBJ2-3, with D hard to call. Looked up from germline, CDR1 is SGHVS and CDR2 is FQNEAQ. The CDR3 extends over 13 amino acids. V gave up 6 bases and J gave up 2 bases, with 9 bases separating them. The CDR3 coding sequence is TGTGCCAGCAGTATAGGTTCCACAGATACGCAGTATTTT. It specifies CASSIGSTDTQYF.

The rearrangement joins TRBV28 to TRBJ2-5; the D call may be TRBD1 or TRBD2 (7 bases each). V shed 4 bases and J shed 2 bases, with 17 bases lying between them. This CDR3 is 16 amino acids long. The germline CDR1 and CDR2 sequences are MDHEN and SYDVKM. The CDR3 DNA is TGTGCCAGCAGTTCAGGGGAGGGGGCCGGACAAGAGACCCAGTACTTC. Its translation is CASSSGEGAGQETQYF. Looking up the rest from reference TRBV28 and TRBJ2-5 gives the full variable domain: DVKVTQSSRYLVKRTGEKVFLECVQDMDHENMFWYRQDPGLGLRLIYFSYDVKMKEKGDIPEGYSVSREKKERFSLILESASTNQTSMYLCASSSGEGAGQETQYFGPGTRLLVL.

This clonotype was seen a handful of times. The CDR3 is CASSSFPGGDEQFF. In DNA form, the CDR3 reads TGTGCCAGCAGCTCTTTCCCTGGTGGGGATGAGCAGTTCTTC. The chain links TRBV7-9 to TRBJ2-1; D is unresolved. V was trimmed by 4 bases and J by 8 bases, leaving 15 bases between them. The CDR3 totals 14 residues. Germline CDR1 reads SEHNR; CDR2 reads FQNEAQ (reference sequence).

In this sample, this clonotype turned up many times. V is TRBV19 and J is TRBJ1-2; D not resolved. The V end lost 0 bases, the J end lost 5 bases, and 10 bases lay between the germline ends. Germline values: CDR1 LNHDA, CDR2 SQIVND (reference sequence). There are 14 residues in the CDR3. CDR3 sequence: CASSIDRGEYGYTF. CDR3 DNA: TGTGCCAGTAGTATAGATCGGGGAGAATATGGCTACACCTTC.

V and J are TRBV19 and TRBJ2-4; D unresolved. V lost 5 bases to trimming and J lost 1 base, with 9 bases between them. CDR1 LNHDA and CDR2 SQIVND come from the germline V gene (reference sequence). This CDR3 is built from 14 residues. DNA of the CDR3: TGTGCCAGTAGTGTCTGGGGTGCCAAAAACATTCAGTACTTC. Protein sequence: CASSVWGAKNIQYF.